These 20 T cell receptor beta chains originate from one sample sequenced in a study of Graves' ophthalmopathy and Graves' hyperthyroidism. Investigators amplified TCR beta CDR3 regions from RNA transcripts. An initial RT-PCR round employing HTBI primers preceded a second-round multiplex PCR. In TCRdb, the multiplex PCR reads were re-called with MiXCR into one record per CDR3 protein. Of about 700,000 distinct CDR3 sequences listed, 35% to 50% are singletons. The sequenced material came from peripheral blood. The receptors come from an adult man with Graves' ophthalmopathy.

The sample holds one count of this clonotype. A read error may explain this, as a much larger clone is one base away. The chain is built from TRBV25-1 and TRBJ1-1; TRBD1 is a possible D gene (5 bases). The germline gives CDR1 MGHDK, CDR2 SYGVNS. This CDR3 comprises 16 residues. This CDR3 is CARSLVTGALNTEAFF. CDR3 nucleotide sequence: TGTGCCCGCAGCTTAGTTACAGGAGCCCTGAACACTGAAGCTTTCTTT.

Many counts were recorded for this clonotype. The genes are TRBV20-1 and TRBJ1-1; no firm D call. Trimming removed 6 bases at V and 5 bases at J, with 7 bases between. This CDR3 is built from 10 residues. Germline V CDR1 and CDR2: DFQATT, SNEGSKA (reference sequence). CDR3 sequence: CSARLTEAFF. For the CDR3, the DNA is TGCAGTGCGCGCCTGACTGAAGCTTTCTTT.

This clonotype was picked up many times. The V call is TRBV12-3 or TRBV12-4, the J call TRBJ2-5; D gene ambiguous. Deletions cut 6 bases from V and 0 bases from J, with 11 bases between. This CDR3 is built from 14 residues. CDR3 sequence: CASSPGPNQETQYF. The DNA of the CDR3 is TGTGCCAGCAGCCCTGGGCCGAACCAAGAGACCCAGTACTTC.

The rearrangement uses TRBV14 and TRBJ2-7; 8 nucleotides agree with TRBD1. The J segment lost 0 bases and the V segment lost 4 bases, leaving 8 bases of the junction unmatched. The CDR3 length is 16 residues. Per germline, CDR1 SGHDN and CDR2 FVKESK. CDR3 in amino acids: CASSPRGQVNSYEQYF. The CDR3 nucleotides are TGTGCCAGCAGCCCGAGGGGACAGGTCAACTCCTACGAGCAGTACTTC.

This clonotype was counted ten times or more. The chain carries TRBV7-9 and TRBJ2-7, with D perhaps matching TRBD1 (6 bases). The CDR3 consists of 14 residues. V dropped 1 base and J dropped 2 bases, with 9 bases sitting between them. Germline CDR1 and CDR2: SEHNR and FQNEAQ (reference sequence). The CDR3 loop reads CASSLGGTPYEQYF. The CDR3 region has the DNA TGTGCCAGCAGCTTAGGAGGGACACCCTACGAGCAGTACTTC.

The gene calls are TRBV9 and TRBJ2-2; TRBD1 might be the D (6 bases). V was clipped by 0 bases and J by 3 bases, with 9 bases between them. Germline CDR1 SGDLS, CDR2 YYNGEE. This CDR3 is built from 15 residues. The CDR3 DNA reads as TGTGCCAGCAGCGTAGGTCCAGGGGACACCGGGGAGCTGTTTTTT. Translation: CASSVGPGDTGELFF.

This chain links TRBV28 with TRBJ1-2; D call uncertain. CDR1 is MDHEN and CDR2 is SYDVKM in the germline V gene. The CDR3 spans 15 residues. V lost 7 bases and J 8 bases, leaving 23 bases between the germline ends. The DNA for the CDR3 is TGTGCCAGCACCTACCAACGGACGGGCTTCGGAGGCTACACCTTC. It translates to CASTYQRTGFGGYTF.

The V and J genes are TRBV19 and TRBJ1-2, with a tentative D call TRBD1 (5 bases). Per germline, CDR1 LNHDA and CDR2 SQIVND (reference sequence). Trimming stripped 7 bases from V and 3 bases from J, with 15 bases between. The CDR3 length is 14 residues. CDR3 amino acids: CASTKRGTDYGYTF. The CDR3 region has the DNA TGTGCCAGTACTAAAAGAGGGACGGACTATGGCTACACCTTC.

The table lists this clonotype with a few counts. The V gene is TRBV10-3, the J gene TRBJ2-7; the D is unclear. Germline V gives CDR1 ENHRY, CDR2 SYGVKD. V shed 3 bases and J shed 1 base, with 4 bases lying between them. The CDR3 length is 12 residues. The CDR3 DNA reads as TGTGCCATCAGTGACGATTCCTACGAGCAGTACTTC. Translating it yields CAISDDSYEQYF.

CDR3 amino acids: CASSMGSKNYGYTF. Here the CDR3 DNA reads TGTGCCAGTAGTATGGGCAGTAAGAACTATGGCTACACCTTC. V gene TRBV19 combines with J gene TRBJ1-2; no clear D. Between the trimmed V and J ends, which lost 3 bases and 2 bases, there was a span of 10 bases. The CDR3 runs to 14 residues. Germline V lookup: CDR1 LNHDA, CDR2 SQIVND (reference sequence). Full variable domain (rest looked up from reference TRBV19 and TRBJ1-2): DGGITQSPKYLFRKEGQNVTLSCEQNLNHDAMYWYRQDPGQGLRLIYYSQIVNDFQKGDIAEGYSVSREKKESFPLTVTSAQKNPTAFYLCASSMGSKNYGYTFGSGTRLTVV.

The gene calls are TRBV6-5 and TRBJ2-5; D perhaps matches TRBD2 (6 bases). The V and J ends lost 4 bases and 2 bases respectively, with 17 bases between them. Germline V CDR1 and CDR2: MNHEY, SVGAGI. This CDR3 spans 16 amino acids. CDR3 sequence: CASSLNSGVTQETQYF. In nucleotides, the CDR3 is TGTGCCAGCAGTTTAAATAGCGGCGTAACGCAAGAGACCCAGTACTTC.

This sequence joins TRBV2 and TRBJ2-7; D unresolved. V was cut by 8 bases and J by 0 bases, with 11 bases left in between. In germline, CDR1 is SNHLY, CDR2 FYNNEI. CDR3 length: 13 amino acids. CDR3 loop: CASGAGVSYEQYF. As DNA, the CDR3 is TGTGCCAGCGGTGCCGGCGTCTCCTACGAGCAGTACTTC.

Comment on this clonotype: A read error may explain this, as a much larger clone is one base away. This chain links TRBV20-1 with TRBJ2-7; the D gene is possibly TRBD2 (6 bases). Trimming stripped 3 bases from V and 6 bases from J, with 12 bases between. The CDR3 consists of 12 residues. The germline CDR1 and CDR2 sequences are DFQATT and SNEGSKA (reference sequence). The DNA for the CDR3 is TGCAGTGCTAGGCAGGGAGGCGGCGAGCAGTACTTC. Translated: CSARQGGGEQYF.

This clonotype came up a few times. This chain joins TRBV29-1 and TRBJ2-7; D is unresolved. There are 13 residues in the CDR3. V dropped 0 bases and J dropped 1 base, with 7 bases sitting between them. Germline V gene lookup returns CDR1 SQVTM and CDR2 ANQGSEA. CDR3 DNA: TGCAGCGTTGAAGAGGGCGCTTCCTACGAGCAGTACTTC. It encodes CSVEEGASYEQYF.

Of note for this clonotype: A clone one base away is much larger, so this may be a read error. The J gene is TRBJ2-5, the V gene TRBV29-1, with 10 bases identical to TRBD2. The J call may be in error: the DNA end matches TRBJ2-7 better. Germline V gives CDR1 SQVTM, CDR2 ANQGSEA. CDR3 length: 14 amino acids. CDR3 in DNA: TGCAGCGTTGCTCCAGCGGGAGGGCTCTACGAGCAGTACTTC. Translated: CSVAPAGGLYEQYF.

This clonotype showed up many times. The J gene is TRBJ1-5, the V gene TRBV9; no reliable D call. The CDR3 contains 14 residues. Trimming removed 4 bases from V and 1 base from J, with 9 bases in between. Germline V gives CDR1 SGDLS, CDR2 YYNGEE. CDR3 DNA: TGTGCCAGCAGCTCTGGACGGAGCAATCAGCCCCAGCATTTT. The encoded protein is CASSSGRSNQPQHF.

This clonotype turned up a few times. V and J are TRBV19 and TRBJ1-2; 7 nucleotides align to TRBD1. The CDR3 spans 17 residues. Unmatched junction bases numbered 11, after V lost 2 bases and J lost 2 bases. The germline gives CDR1 LNHDA, CDR2 SQIVND (reference sequence). CDR3 sequence (DNA): TGTGCCAGTAGTATAATTGGGACAGCAGTCTCCAACTATGGCTACACCTTC. Translating it yields CASSIIGTAVSNYGYTF.

This clonotype was picked up many times. The chain couples TRBV7-2 to TRBJ1-3; unclear D gene. With 1 base removed from V and 0 bases from J, the gap between germline ends came to 13 bases. This CDR3 comprises 17 residues. In germline, CDR1 is SGHTA, CDR2 FQGNSA. The CDR3 loop reads CASSLVAGGISGNTIYF. For the CDR3, the DNA is TGTGCCAGCAGCTTAGTTGCGGGCGGCATCTCTGGAAACACCATATATTTT.

The count of this clonotype is one. The conserved closing phenylalanine or tryptophan is absent in this CDR3, likely reflecting a read error. The rearrangement uses TRBV19 and TRBJ1-6; D is unresolved. The CDR3 extends over 15 amino acids. V dropped 3 bases and J dropped 9 bases, with 15 bases sitting between them. Germline V CDR1 and CDR2: LNHDA, SQIVND (reference sequence). This chain's CDR3 is CASSIDGWGGSPLHY. CDR3 coding DNA: TGTGCCAGTAGTATCGACGGTTGGGGAGGTTCACCCCTCCACTAT.

This clonotype was picked up a small number of times. The gene calls are TRBV12-3 or TRBV12-4 and TRBJ1-5, with D hard to call. Trimming took off 5 bases at V and 1 base at J, with 12 bases between the two ends. This CDR3 is built from 15 residues. CDR3 region: CASSPGAWSNQPQHF. For the CDR3, the DNA is TGTGCCAGCAGTCCGGGAGCTTGGAGCAATCAGCCCCAGCATTTT.